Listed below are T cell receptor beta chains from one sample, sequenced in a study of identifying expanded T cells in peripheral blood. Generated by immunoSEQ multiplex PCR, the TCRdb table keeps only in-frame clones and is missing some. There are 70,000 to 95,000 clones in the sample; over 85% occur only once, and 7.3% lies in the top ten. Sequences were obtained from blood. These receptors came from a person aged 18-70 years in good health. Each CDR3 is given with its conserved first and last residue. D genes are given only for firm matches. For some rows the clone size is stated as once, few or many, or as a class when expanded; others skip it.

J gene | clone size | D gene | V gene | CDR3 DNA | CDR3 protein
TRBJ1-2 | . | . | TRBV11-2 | TGTGCCAGCAGCTTAGATCGGGGGAACTATGGCTACACCTTC | CASSLDRGNYGYTF
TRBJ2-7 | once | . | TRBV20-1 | TGCAGTGCTAGAGACGGCTACGAGCAGTACTTC | CSARDGYEQYF
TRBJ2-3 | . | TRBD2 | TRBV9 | TGTGCCAGCAGTACTAGCGGGAGCCGCACAGATACGCAGTATTTT | CASSTSGSRTDTQYF
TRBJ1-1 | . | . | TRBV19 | TGTGCCAGTAGTATAGGTTCTAGGGCGGGTGAAGCTTTCTTT | CASSIGSRAGEAFF
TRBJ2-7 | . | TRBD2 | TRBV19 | TGTGCCAGTTCCTTTCAGGCGGGGGGCCCTCGAGGAGAGCAGTACTTC | CASSFQAGGPRGEQYF
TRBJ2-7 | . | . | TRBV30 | TGTGCCTGGAGTGGGAGCGCCCGAAGCTCCTACGAGCAGTACTTC | CAWSGSARSSYEQYF
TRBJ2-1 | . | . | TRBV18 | TGTGCCAGCTCACCGGTGGAATACAATGAGCAGTTCTTC | CASSPVEYNEQFF
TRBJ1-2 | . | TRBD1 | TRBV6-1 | TGTGCCAGCAGTGAACTGAGGGGGCGTTGGGATGGCTACACCTTC | CASSELRGRWDGYTF
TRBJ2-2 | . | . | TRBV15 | TGTGCCACCAGCAGTGGGCGAGGGGCCGGGGAGCTGTTTTTT | CATSSGRGAGELFF
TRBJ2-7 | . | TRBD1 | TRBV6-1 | TGTGCCAGCAGTGGGACAGGGGCCCCCTACGAGCAGTACTTC | CASSGTGAPYEQYF
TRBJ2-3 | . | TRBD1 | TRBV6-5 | TGTGCCAGCAGTTACTCGGGGCAGGGGGTTAATACGCAGTATTTT | CASSYSGQGVNTQYF
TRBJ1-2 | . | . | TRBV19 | TGTGCCAGTAGCCCAAGCGGGAGCTATGGCTACACCTTC | CASSPSGSYGYTF
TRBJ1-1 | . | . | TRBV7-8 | TGTGCCAGCAGCTTATGGACGAACACTGAAGCTTTCTTT | CASSLWTNTEAFF